This T cell receptor (beta chain) appears in the sequencing data of a study of T cell responses to AZD1222 COVID-19 vaccine. The data were produced by immunoSEQ multiplex PCR, yet TCRdb's version contains in-frame clones alone and is incomplete. The sample shows 73,000 or so clones, 60% to 85% of them seen only once. The CDR3 runs 13 residues. The V gene's germline CDR1 is LNHDA and CDR2 SQIVND (reference sequence). With 5 bases removed from V and 5 bases from J, the gap between germline ends came to 10 bases. The rearrangement uses TRBV19 and TRBJ1-5; D is unclear. The input for sequencing was peripheral blood, taken 28 days after the second AZD1222 dose. This receptor was obtained from an adult who received the AZD1222 COVID-19 vaccine. The CDR3 is CASSFEADQPQHF. The DNA of the CDR3 is TGTGCCAGTAGTTTCGAGGCAGATCAGCCCCAGCATTTT. Full variable domain (outside the CDR3, taken from reference TRBV19 and TRBJ1-5): DGGITQSPKYLFRKEGQNVTLSCEQNLNHDAMYWYRQDPGQGLRLIYYSQIVNDFQKGDIAEGYSVSREKKESFPLTVTSAQKNPTAFYLCASSFEADQPQHFGDGTRLSIL.